Listed below are T cell receptor beta chains from one sample, sequenced in a study of early T cells in non-severe SARS-CoV-2 infection. TCRdb re-analysed the 5' RACE reads in MiXCR, keeping a single row per CDR3 protein. The sample carries approximately 48,000 distinct CDR3 sequences, approximately 9.4% recorded once. Specimen: whole blood. Receptor source: an adult who was a healthcare worker with PCR-confirmed SARS-CoV-2 infection or an uninfected control (not recorded which). The CDR3 runs from the conserved cysteine through the conserved F or W.

length	J	V	CDR3
18	TRBJ2-7	TRBV19	CASSIESFMAGNPYEQYF
15	TRBJ2-4	TRBV7-3	CASSARHREGNIQYF
18	TRBJ2-1	TRBV10-3	CAIIWAGSAGGLYNEQFF
13	TRBJ2-1	TRBV7-3	CASGTGAGNEQFF
16	TRBJ2-3	TRBV20-1	CSASSLAGGATDTQYF
12	TRBJ2-2	TRBV28	CARQRNTGELFF
20	TRBJ1-1	TRBV6-5	CASSRPPGTGGSPRNTEAFF
15	TRBJ1-2	TRBV6-1	CASSLSSGGSYGYTF
13	TRBJ2-2	TRBV29-1	CSASGRNTGELFF
15	TRBJ2-7	TRBV9	CASSVGLGATYEQYF
14	TRBJ2-1	TRBV6-2/TRBV6-3	CASSRTSGRDEQFF
15	TRBJ1-3	TRBV2	CASSAVGMGGNTIYF
14	TRBJ2-2	TRBV19	CASSGLGNTGELFF
16	TRBJ1-3	TRBV7-2	CASSLFHFRGPDTIYF
15	TRBJ2-5	TRBV25-1	CASSALIWGEETQYF
11	TRBJ2-7	TRBV28	CASSDRDEQYF
15	TRBJ1-1	TRBV14	CASSQAAGVNTEAFF